The 27 T cell receptor beta chains below come from one sample, sequenced in a study of blood T cell repertoires in COVID-19. Some clones are missing from TCRdb's copy, which holds only in-frame ones; the method was immunoSEQ multiplex PCR. The sample includes under 250,000 clones, roughly 86% of them seen just once. Specimen: PBMCs or T cells enriched from blood (not recorded which). These receptor sequences come from a woman aged 30 to 39 with acute COVID-19.

The CDR3 sequence: CASSPGQINYGYTF. CDR3 sequence (DNA): TGTGCCAGCTCACCGGGACAGATCAACTATGGCTACACCTTC. The genes are TRBV18 and TRBJ1-2, with 7 bases lining up with TRBD1. The germline V gene has CDR1 KGHSH and CDR2 LQKENI. This CDR3 is built from 14 residues. V was pared by 3 bases and J by 2 bases, with 3 bases of the junction left unmatched.

There are a few counts of this clone. The rearrangement links TRBV12-5 to TRBJ1-2; TRBD1 matches at 7 bases. The CDR3 has 17 amino acids. Germline CDR1 LGHNT, CDR2 FRNRAP. The V gene end was trimmed by 1 base and the J gene end by 3 bases; junction bases not matched to a gene: 11. The CDR3 nucleotides are TGTGCTAGTGGTTTGGGAGCCGGGACAGCTTCTGACTATGGCTACACCTTC. Protein: CASGLGAGTASDYGYTF.

The chain recombines TRBV12-3 or TRBV12-4 with TRBJ2-1, with D possibly TRBD1 on 6 matching bases. CDR3 length: 11 amino acids. Trimming shortened V by 8 bases and J by 8 bases, and 10 bases separated the two germline ends. CDR3 nucleotide sequence: TGTGCCAGCCAACAGGGTGATGAGCAGTTCTTC. Translating gives CASQQGDEQFF.

This sequence joins TRBV10-3 and TRBJ2-1; tentative D call: TRBD2 (5 bases). V lost 8 bases to trimming and J lost 8 bases, with 16 bases between them. CDR1 and CDR2 (germline): ENHRY, SYGVKD. CDR3 length equals 13 residues. The CDR3 sequence is CAIGSSPSDEQFF. The CDR3 coding sequence is TGTGCCATCGGGTCTAGCCCCTCCGATGAGCAGTTCTTC.

This chain connects TRBV27 to TRBJ2-5; TRBD1 might be the D (5 bases). Germline V gives CDR1 MNHEY, CDR2 SMNVEV (reference sequence). This CDR3 contains 14 residues. Trimming left V 4 bases short and J 0 bases short, with 9 bases between. The CDR3 is CASSSQGYQETQYF. In DNA, the CDR3 is TGTGCCAGCAGTTCCCAGGGCTACCAAGAGACCCAGTACTTC.

This chain links TRBV18 with TRBJ1-4; a possible D gene is TRBD1 (5 bases). Germline loops: CDR1 KGHSH, CDR2 LQKENI. V dropped 0 bases and J dropped 0 bases, with 14 bases sitting between them. This CDR3 has 18 amino acids. CDR3 bases: TGTGCCAGCTCACCACCTGCGTCCGGGGGTGCAACTAATGAAAAACTGTTTTTT. As protein: CASSPPASGGATNEKLFF.

The rearrangement links TRBV5-6 to TRBJ1-6, with no clear D. CDR1 and CDR2 (germline): SGHDT, YYEEEE. Trimming took off 1 base at V and 10 bases at J, with 12 bases between the two ends. CDR3 length: 14 amino acids. In DNA form, the CDR3 reads TGTGCCAGCAGCTTGCCCCATAGCACCTCACCCCTCCACTTT. This sequence encodes CASSLPHSTSPLHF.

V is TRBV11-2 and J is TRBJ2-7; D uncertain. V was clipped by 4 bases and J by 5 bases, with 15 bases between them. This CDR3 spans 14 amino acids. Germline CDR1 and CDR2: SGHAT and FQNNGV. The CDR3 DNA is TGTGCCAGCAGCTCCCCAGGCTCCCACCACGAGCAGTACTTC. Translation gives CASSSPGSHHEQYF.

The chain couples TRBV20-1 to TRBJ1-1; D is perhaps TRBD1 (6 bases). V was trimmed by 4 bases and J by 3 bases, leaving 6 bases between them. Germline values: CDR1 DFQATT, CDR2 SNEGSKA (reference sequence). The CDR3 runs to 11 residues. The CDR3 region has the DNA TGCAGTGCTACAGGGGACACTGAAGCTTTCTTT. Protein product: CSATGDTEAFF.

The J gene is TRBJ2-2, the V gene TRBV14; D is possibly TRBD2 (5 bases). Germline CDR1 is SGHDN and CDR2 is FVKESK. V was shortened by 4 bases and J by 7 bases, with 13 bases between the two germline ends. There are 14 residues in the CDR3. Here the CDR3 DNA reads TGTGCCAGCAGCCCCACTAGGGCCCACGGGGAGCTGTTTTTT. Translating gives CASSPTRAHGELFF. The full variable domain, in which reference TRBV14 and TRBJ2-2 provide the parts outside the CDR3, is EAGVTQFPSHSVIEKGQTVTLRCDPISGHDNLYWYRRVMGKEIKFLLHFVKESKQDESGMPNNRFLAERTGGTYSTLKVQPAELEDSGVYFCASSPTRAHGELFFGEGSRLTVL.

The chain joins TRBV10-3 to TRBJ1-5; 9 positions agree with TRBD1. The trim removed 10 bases at V and 5 bases at J, leaving 12 bases unmatched. Germline assignment: CDR1 ENHRY and CDR2 SYGVKD. CDR3 length: 15 amino acids. CDR3 DNA sequence: TGTGCCAGACCCCGTCAGTGGGACAGGGATCAGCCCCAGCATTTT. Translating it yields CARPRQWDRDQPQHF.

The J gene is TRBJ1-2, the V gene TRBV27, with TRBD1 identical over 8 bases. Germline V gene lookup returns CDR1 MNHEY and CDR2 SMNVEV (reference sequence). This CDR3 is built from 13 residues. With V trimmed by 3 bases and J by 8 bases, 5 bases remained unmatched. CDR3 DNA: TGTGCCAGCAGTTTCTCAACAGGGGGAGGCTACACCTTC. This encodes CASSFSTGGGYTF.

As DNA, the CDR3 is TGTGCCAGCAGCCGGGGCCGGGGGGGCACCGGGGAGCTGTTTTTT. Its protein product is CASSRGRGGTGELFF. The chain recombines TRBV11-3 with TRBJ2-2, with 8 bases lining up with TRBD2. There are 15 residues in the CDR3. Germline loops: CDR1 SGHNT, CDR2 YENEEA. After removal of 5 bases from V and 4 bases from J, the junction contained 6 bases not matched to a gene. The variable domain in full, with the rest retrieved from reference TRBV11-3 and TRBJ2-2, is EAGVVQSPRYKIIEKKQPVAFWCNPISGHNTLYWYLQNLGQGPELLIRYENEEAVDDSQLPKDRFSAERLKGVDSTLKIQPAELGDSAVYLCASSRGRGGTGELFFGEGSRLTVL.

This chain joins TRBV19 and TRBJ1-2; weak D call: TRBD1 (6 bases). The V gene lost 3 bases and the J gene lost 1 base, with 18 bases spanning the gap. CDR1 and CDR2 from the germline V gene are LNHDA and SQIVND (reference sequence). CDR3 size: 17 residues. The DNA of the CDR3 is TGTGCCAGTAGTATGCAACAGGGACGTCTCGTTAACTATGGCTACACCTTC. This encodes CASSMQQGRLVNYGYTF.

This chain joins TRBV5-1 and TRBJ2-7; no reliable D call. This CDR3 has 14 residues. The V end was cut by 7 bases, the J end by 0 bases, with 14 bases between. Germline-derived CDR1 and CDR2 are SGHRS and YFSETQ. CDR3 sequence (DNA): TGCGCCAGCCAAACGACACCGAGCTCCTACGAGCAGTACTTC. Encoded protein: CASQTTPSSYEQYF.

The chain joins TRBV27 to TRBJ2-5; D may be TRBD1 (6 bases). CDR3 length: 15 amino acids. Germline V gene data show CDR1 as MNHEY and CDR2 as SMNVEV (reference sequence). The ends were cut back, 7 bases at V and 5 bases at J, with 20 bases in the middle. CDR3 in DNA: TGTGCCAGCACAAGGTTGGGGGCGCGAGGGGAGACCCAGTACTTC. This sequence encodes CASTRLGARGETQYF.

CDR3 coding DNA: TGTGCCAGTAACCGAGGGCCGGGGGAGCTGTTTTTT. This translates into CASNRGPGELFF. V gene TRBV19 combines with J gene TRBJ2-2; possibly TRBD2 for D (5 bases). The CDR3 loop spans 12 amino acids. Germline V lookup: CDR1 LNHDA, CDR2 SQIVND (reference sequence). Trimming removed 7 bases at V and 8 bases at J, with 11 bases between. The complete variable domain, with remaining parts taken from reference TRBV19 and TRBJ2-2, reads DGGITQSPKYLFRKEGQNVTLSCEQNLNHDAMYWYRQDPGQGLRLIYYSQIVNDFQKGDIAEGYSVSREKKESFPLTVTSAQKNPTAFYLCASNRGPGELFFGEGSRLTVL.

The chain carries TRBV21-1 and TRBJ1-4; TRBD1 is the table's D call, not checked against the DNA. TRBV21-1 is a documented pseudogene. This CDR3 is built from 18 residues. The CDR3 nucleotides are TGTGCCAGCAGCAAAAAGGCTGAAACGACTGAGGGGGAAGAAAAACTGTTTTTT. As protein: CASSKKAETTEGEEKLFF.

J is TRBJ1-5 and V is TRBV7-9, with D unclear. The length of the CDR3 is 14 residues. Trimming removed 2 bases from V and 5 bases from J, with 10 bases in between. Germline loops: CDR1 SEHNR, CDR2 FQNEAQ (reference sequence). The CDR3 nucleotides are TGTGCCAGCAGCTTAACCACCGGGGATCAGCCCCAGCATTTT. It codes for CASSLTTGDQPQHF.

The V call is TRBV7-8, the J call TRBJ2-5, with 8 bases matching TRBD2. Germline V gives CDR1 SGHVS, CDR2 FQNEAQ. Germline trimming cut 6 bases from V and 2 bases from J; bases unmatched to any gene: 5. This CDR3 comprises 14 residues. The CDR3 region has the DNA TGTGCCAGCAGGGAGCGGGGGACTCAAGAGACCCAGTACTTC. As protein: CASRERGTQETQYF.

This chain joins TRBV5-4 and TRBJ2-7; weak D call: TRBD2 (5 bases). CDR3 length: 15 residues. The V gene's germline CDR1 is SGHNT and CDR2 YYREEE (reference sequence). The germline V and J ends were trimmed by 2 bases and 2 bases, with 14 bases remaining between them. CDR3 bases: TGTGCCAGCAGCTTATTCCCGAGCGGAGCCTACGAGCAGTACTTC. Translation gives CASSLFPSGAYEQYF.

CDR3: CATQEGPRGRYQPQHF. Written as DNA, the CDR3 is TGTGCCACCCAGGAGGGACCTAGAGGGAGGTATCAGCCCCAGCATTTT. This chain uses TRBV19 with TRBJ1-5; possible D gene TRBD1, 5 bases. The CDR3 spans 16 residues. Germline CDR1 reads LNHDA; CDR2 reads SQIVND (reference sequence). The ends were cut back, 10 bases at V and 5 bases at J, with 24 bases in the middle.

The V and J genes are TRBV21-1 and TRBJ1-6. TRBV21-1 is recorded as a pseudogene. The CDR3 runs to 19 residues. In DNA, the CDR3 is TGTGCCAGCAGCAAAGCGCCCCCCATCATAGACGGAGATAATTCACCCCTCCACTTT. Residues: CASSKAPPIIDGDNSPLHF.

The chain employs TRBV4-1 and TRBJ2-7, with 10 bases lining up with TRBD2. Germline CDR1 and CDR2: MGHRA and YSYEKL. This CDR3 comprises 18 residues. Trimming removed 4 bases from V and 2 bases from J; junction bases left unmatched: 14. DNA of the CDR3: TGCGCCAGCAGCCTATTGGTCATCGGACTAGCGGATCCCTACGAGCAGTACTTC. Translating gives CASSLLVIGLADPYEQYF.

V usage is TRBV27 and J usage is TRBJ2-3, with 7 bases matching TRBD2. This CDR3 has 15 residues. Germline assignment: CDR1 MNHEY and CDR2 SMNVEV (reference sequence). The V segment lost 6 bases and the J segment 5 bases; nucleotides outside the gene matches: 11. CDR3 sequence reads: CASRESAGYRDTQYF. The DNA for the CDR3 is TGTGCCAGCAGAGAATCAGCGGGGTACCGAGATACGCAGTATTTT.

V and J are TRBV4-1 and TRBJ2-7; TRBD1 matches at 7 bases. This CDR3 contains 17 residues. Germline lookup yields CDR1 MGHRA and CDR2 YSYEKL. V shed 4 bases, J shed 0 bases, and the junction held 12 bases outside the gene matches. The CDR3 loop reads CASSRGLRDSLSYEQYF. The DNA of the CDR3 is TGCGCCAGCAGCCGCGGGCTCCGGGACAGCCTCTCCTACGAGCAGTACTTC.

The chain carries TRBV10-1 and TRBJ2-2; the D is unclear. The CDR3 runs 13 residues. V was shortened by 5 bases and J by 4 bases, with 8 bases between the two germline ends. CDR1 and CDR2 (germline): WNHNN, SYGVQD (reference sequence). As DNA, the CDR3 is TGCGCCAGCAGTACAGCCACCACCGGGGAGCTGTTTTTT. Protein sequence: CASSTATTGELFF.